The 18 T cell receptor beta chains reported below all come from one sample, sequenced in a study. TCRdb re-analysed the 5' RACE reads in MiXCR, keeping a single row per CDR3 protein. The profile shows roughly 44,000 distinct CDR3 sequences, roughly 27% of them singletons. The sequenced material came from memory CD4+ T cells sorted from a lymph node. Subset denoted: memory CD4+ T cells, CD4+CD45RO+CD25-. These receptors all come from a female donor with breast cancer.

The rearrangement joins TRBV6-5 to TRBJ1-2; no clear D gene. The CDR3 is 15 amino acids. Deletions cut 5 bases from V and 2 bases from J, with 15 bases between. The V gene's germline CDR1 is MNHEY and CDR2 SVGAGI. CDR3 nucleotide sequence: TGTGCCAGCAGTCCCGGACGGTTGAGGAACTATGGCTACACCTTC. Translating gives CASSPGRLRNYGYTF.

The CDR3 reads CASSPRIETDTQYF. Written as DNA, the CDR3 is TGTGCCAGCAGCCCCAGGATTGAAACAGATACGCAGTATTTT. The V and J genes are TRBV11-2 and TRBJ2-3, with D hard to call. The V gene's germline CDR1 is SGHAT and CDR2 FQNNGV. This CDR3 has 14 amino acids. Trimming stripped 5 bases from V and 3 bases from J, with 12 bases between.

J is TRBJ2-1 and V is TRBV6-2 or TRBV6-3; 12 nucleotides match TRBD1. Looked up from germline, CDR1 is MNHEY and CDR2 is SVGEGT. V shed 6 bases, J shed 9 bases, and the junction held 6 bases outside the gene matches. The CDR3 loop spans 14 amino acids. CDR3 residues: CASSTGTGGGEQFF. Here the CDR3 DNA reads TGTGCCAGCAGCACCGGGACAGGGGGCGGTGAGCAGTTCTTC.

V usage is TRBV27 and J usage is TRBJ2-1; 8 nucleotides agree with TRBD1. The CDR3 covers 15 residues. V lost 5 bases, J lost 2 bases, and 5 bases stayed unmatched. Germline V CDR1 and CDR2: MNHEY, SMNVEV (reference sequence). The DNA of the CDR3 is TGTGCCAGCAGTCGGACAGGGCCCCCCTACAATGAGCAGTTCTTC. Translating it yields CASSRTGPPYNEQFF.

The rearrangement uses TRBV7-9 and TRBJ2-1, with D tentatively TRBD2 (6 bases). The CDR3 extends over 15 amino acids. Trimming removed 5 bases from V and 5 bases from J, with 16 bases in between. Looked up from germline, CDR1 is SEHNR and CDR2 is FQNEAQ (reference sequence). The CDR3 nucleotides read TGTGCCAGCAGCCCCGGGGTAGCGGAAGACAATGAGCAGTTCTTC. Protein sequence: CASSPGVAEDNEQFF.

This clonotype was detected a few times. This CDR3 is CATSPQGRHQDNEQFF. The CDR3 nucleotides are TGTGCCACCAGTCCCCAGGGGCGCCATCAAGACAATGAGCAGTTCTTC. The rearrangement uses TRBV7-9 and TRBJ2-1, with D perhaps TRBD1 (6 bases). The CDR3 contains 16 residues. CDR1 and CDR2 from the germline V gene are SEHNR and FQNEAQ (reference sequence). Trimming took off 10 bases at V and 5 bases at J, with 24 bases between the two ends.

This clonotype showed up just a few times. The J gene is TRBJ1-2, the V gene TRBV12-3 or TRBV12-4; the D gene is possibly TRBD1 (5 bases). CDR3 length equals 14 residues. The germline V and J ends were trimmed by 3 bases and 8 bases, with 16 bases remaining between them. The CDR3 nucleotides are TGTGCCAGCAGTTTCTTGGGGACTCCCGGCGGCTACACCTTC. Translation gives CASSFLGTPGGYTF.

This clonotype occurred a few times. This chain links TRBV6-5 with TRBJ2-7; 9 positions match TRBD2. The CDR3 totals 14 residues. Germline CDR1 is MNHEY and CDR2 is SVGAGI. J was trimmed by 3 bases and V by 7 bases; bases with no gene match: 7. The CDR3 sequence is CASKPGLAFYEQYF. In nucleotides, the CDR3 is TGTGCCAGCAAACCCGGACTAGCGTTCTACGAGCAGTACTTC.

CDR3 nucleotide sequence: TGTGCCAGCAGTTACGGGGCTGGACTAGCGGGAGACTACGAGCAGTACTTC. The encoded protein is CASSYGAGLAGDYEQYF. The V call is TRBV6-2 or TRBV6-3, the J call TRBJ2-7; TRBD2 agrees at 13 bases. Unmatched junction bases numbered 7, after V lost 2 bases and J lost 3 bases. CDR1 MNHEY and CDR2 SVGEGT come from the germline V gene. The CDR3 sequence is 17 residues long.

In its sample, this clonotype was seen many times. V and J are TRBV5-1 and TRBJ1-3, with TRBD1 as a possible D gene (6 bases). V lost 5 bases and J 8 bases, leaving 17 bases between the germline ends. The length of the CDR3 is 14 residues. Per germline, CDR1 SGHRS and CDR2 YFSETQ. CDR3: CASRFSLTGDTIYF. In DNA, the CDR3 is TGCGCCAGCAGATTTTCCTTGACAGGAGACACCATATATTTT.

This sequence joins TRBV27 and TRBJ2-5; possible D gene TRBD1, 6 bases. V shed 3 bases and J shed 2 bases, with 19 bases lying between them. CDR1 and CDR2 from the germline V gene are MNHEY and SMNVEV (reference sequence). This CDR3 spans 17 amino acids. The CDR3, as DNA: TGTGCCAGCAGTTTGAGGAACAGGGAAGTCTTACAAGAGACCCAGTACTTC. Translated: CASSLRNREVLQETQYF.

CDR3 bases: TGTGCCAGCAGAAGCGGGGGGGTACGGGATGAGCAGTTCTTC. Translation gives CASRSGGVRDEQFF. The chain is built from TRBV2 and TRBJ2-1; 10 positions match TRBD2. V shed 6 bases and J 8 bases; nucleotides not matched to a gene: 7. CDR3 length: 14 amino acids. Looked up from germline, CDR1 is SNHLY and CDR2 is FYNNEI.

Notes on this clonotype: Germline is not matched at one junction end, which may reflect a read error. V is TRBV6-5 and J is TRBJ2-5; 12 bases match TRBD1. Germline V CDR1 and CDR2: MNHEY, SVGAGI. The CDR3 is made up of 15 amino acids. DNA of the CDR3: TGTGTCAGCAGTCGTAAACCGGGACAGGGGGCGACCCAGTACTTC. Its translation is CVSSRKPGQGATQYF.

The genes are TRBV5-5 and TRBJ2-1; TRBD1 or TRBD2 may be the D gene (5 bases each). V was clipped by 3 bases and J by 12 bases, with 10 bases between them. This CDR3 region has 11 residues. Per the germline V gene, CDR1 is SGHKS and CDR2 is YYEKEE (reference sequence). This CDR3 reads CASSSGRSQFF. In DNA, the CDR3 is TGTGCCAGCAGCTCGGGACGATCGCAGTTCTTC.

The rearrangement links TRBV14 to TRBJ2-1, with D perhaps being TRBD1 or TRBD2 (5 bases each). The CDR3 extends over 15 amino acids. From germline, CDR1 is SGHDN and CDR2 FVKESK. V was trimmed by 4 bases and J by 6 bases, leaving 16 bases between them. As DNA, the CDR3 is TGTGCCAGCAGCCTATTAGGGACGACGGGCAATGAGCAGTTCTTC. Protein sequence: CASSLLGTTGNEQFF.

This clonotype was seen a few times. The V and J genes are TRBV7-2 and TRBJ2-4; no firm D call. The CDR3 has 15 residues. V was cut by 2 bases and J by 3 bases, with 11 bases left in between. In germline, CDR1 is SGHTA, CDR2 FQGNSA. The chain's CDR3 is CASSLSPAYKNIQYF. The CDR3 nucleotides read TGTGCCAGCAGCTTATCTCCTGCATACAAAAACATTCAGTACTTC.

V usage is TRBV29-1 and J usage is TRBJ1-1, with D perhaps TRBD1 (6 bases). The CDR3 spans 12 residues. Trimming took off 3 bases at V and 7 bases at J, with 12 bases between the two ends. Germline CDR1 SQVTM, CDR2 ANQGSEA. In DNA form, the CDR3 reads TGCAGCGTTGATAATACAGGGAATGAAGCTTTCTTT. Protein product: CSVDNTGNEAFF.

This chain uses TRBV28 with TRBJ1-5; the match to TRBD1 covers 9 bases. Germline values: CDR1 MDHEN, CDR2 SYDVKM. CDR3 length equals 18 residues. The V segment lost 3 bases and the J segment 0 bases; nucleotides outside the gene matches: 9. This CDR3 reads CASSFRGQGAYSNQPQHF. CDR3 in DNA: TGTGCCAGCAGTTTTCGGGGACAGGGCGCTTATAGCAATCAGCCCCAGCATTTT. The complete variable domain, with remaining parts taken from reference TRBV28 and TRBJ1-5, reads DVKVTQSSRYLVKRTGEKVFLECVQDMDHENMFWYRQDPGLGLRLIYFSYDVKMKEKGDIPEGYSVSREKKERFSLILESASTNQTSMYLCASSFRGQGAYSNQPQHFGDGTRLSIL.